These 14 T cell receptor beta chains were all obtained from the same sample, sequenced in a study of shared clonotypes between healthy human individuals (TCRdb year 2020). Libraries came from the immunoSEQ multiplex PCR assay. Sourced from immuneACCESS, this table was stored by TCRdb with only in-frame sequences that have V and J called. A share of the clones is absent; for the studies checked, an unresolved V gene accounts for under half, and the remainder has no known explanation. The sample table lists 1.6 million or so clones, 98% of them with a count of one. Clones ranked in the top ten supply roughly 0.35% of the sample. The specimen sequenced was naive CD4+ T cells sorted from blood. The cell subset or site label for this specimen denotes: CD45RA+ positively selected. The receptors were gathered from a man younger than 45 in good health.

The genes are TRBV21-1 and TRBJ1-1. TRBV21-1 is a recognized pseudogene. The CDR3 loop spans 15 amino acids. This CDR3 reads CASSKIGGRNTEAFF. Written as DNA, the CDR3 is TGTGCCAGCAGCAAAATTGGAGGGAGGAACACTGAAGCTTTCTTT.

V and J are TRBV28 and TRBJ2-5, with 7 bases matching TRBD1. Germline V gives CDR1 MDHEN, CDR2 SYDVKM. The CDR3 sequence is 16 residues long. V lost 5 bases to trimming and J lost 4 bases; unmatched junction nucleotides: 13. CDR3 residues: CASSLTDRVWGETQYF. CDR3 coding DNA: TGTGCCAGCAGTCTTACAGACAGGGTCTGGGGAGAGACCCAGTACTTC. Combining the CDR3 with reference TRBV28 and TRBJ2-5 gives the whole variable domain DVKVTQSSRYLVKRTGEKVFLECVQDMDHENMFWYRQDPGLGLRLIYFSYDVKMKEKGDIPEGYSVSREKKERFSLILESASTNQTSMYLCASSLTDRVWGETQYFGPGTRLLVL.

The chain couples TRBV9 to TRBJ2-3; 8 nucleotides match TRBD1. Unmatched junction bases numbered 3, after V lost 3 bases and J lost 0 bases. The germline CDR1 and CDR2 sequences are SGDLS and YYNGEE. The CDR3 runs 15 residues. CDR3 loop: CASSGDRYSTDTQYF. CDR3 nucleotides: TGTGCCAGCAGCGGGGACAGGTACAGCACAGATACGCAGTATTTT.

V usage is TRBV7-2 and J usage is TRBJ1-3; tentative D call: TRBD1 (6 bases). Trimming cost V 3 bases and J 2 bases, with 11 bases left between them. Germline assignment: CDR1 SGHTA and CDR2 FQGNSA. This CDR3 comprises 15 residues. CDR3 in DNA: TGTGCCAGCAGCTTGGTAGGGACAACTGGAAACACCATATATTTT. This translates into CASSLVGTTGNTIYF. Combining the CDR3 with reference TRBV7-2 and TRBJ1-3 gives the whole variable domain GAGVSQSPSNKVTEKGKDVELRCDPISGHTALYWYRQSLGQGLEFLIYFQGNSAPDKSGLPSDRFSAERTGGSVSTLTIQRTQQEDSAVYLCASSLVGTTGNTIYFGEGSWLTVV.

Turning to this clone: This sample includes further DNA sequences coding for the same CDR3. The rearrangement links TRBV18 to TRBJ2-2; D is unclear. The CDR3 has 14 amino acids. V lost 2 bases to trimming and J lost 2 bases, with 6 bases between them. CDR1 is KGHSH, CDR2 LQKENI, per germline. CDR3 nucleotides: TGTGCCAGCTCACCAGCTAGAAACACCGGGGAGCTGTTTTTT. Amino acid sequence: CASSPARNTGELFF. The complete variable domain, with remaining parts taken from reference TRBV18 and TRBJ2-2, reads NAGVMQNPRHLVRRRGQEARLRCSPMKGHSHVYWYRQLPEEGLKFMVYLQKENIIDESGMPKERFSAEFPKEGPSILRIQQVVRGDSAAYFCASSPARNTGELFFGEGSRLTVL.

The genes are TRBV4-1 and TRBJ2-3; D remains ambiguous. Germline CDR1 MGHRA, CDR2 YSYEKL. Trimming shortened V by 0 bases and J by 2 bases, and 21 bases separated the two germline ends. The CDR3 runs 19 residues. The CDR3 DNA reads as TGCGCCAGCAGCCAAGAAAAGGCCCCAGGCTTCCTTTCCACAGATACGCAGTATTTT. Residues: CASSQEKAPGFLSTDTQYF.

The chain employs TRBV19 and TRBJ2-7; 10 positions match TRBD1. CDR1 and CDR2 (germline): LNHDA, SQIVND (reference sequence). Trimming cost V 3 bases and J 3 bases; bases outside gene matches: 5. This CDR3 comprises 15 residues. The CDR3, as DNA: TGTGCCAGTAGTATGACCGGGACAGGGGTCTACGAGCAGTACTTC. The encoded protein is CASSMTGTGVYEQYF.

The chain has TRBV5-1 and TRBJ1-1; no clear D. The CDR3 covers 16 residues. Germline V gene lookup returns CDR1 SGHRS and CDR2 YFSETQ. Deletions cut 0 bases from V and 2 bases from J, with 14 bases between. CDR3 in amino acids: CASSLVSRPINTEAFF. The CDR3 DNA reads TGCGCCAGCAGCTTGGTTTCGCGGCCGATAAACACTGAAGCTTTCTTT.

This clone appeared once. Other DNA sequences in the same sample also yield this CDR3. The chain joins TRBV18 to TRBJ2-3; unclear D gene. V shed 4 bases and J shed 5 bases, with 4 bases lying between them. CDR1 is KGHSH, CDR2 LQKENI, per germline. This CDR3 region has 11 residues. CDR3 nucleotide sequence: TGTGCCAGCTCACAAGGAGATACGCAGTATTTT. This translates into CASSQGDTQYF.

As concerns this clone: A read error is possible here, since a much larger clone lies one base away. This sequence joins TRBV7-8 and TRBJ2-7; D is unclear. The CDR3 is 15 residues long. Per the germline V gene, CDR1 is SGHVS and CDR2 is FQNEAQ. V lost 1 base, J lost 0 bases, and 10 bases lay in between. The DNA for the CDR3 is TGTGCCAGCAGCTTAGAATGGGATAGCTCCTACGAGCAGTACTTC. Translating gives CASSLEWDSSYEQYF.

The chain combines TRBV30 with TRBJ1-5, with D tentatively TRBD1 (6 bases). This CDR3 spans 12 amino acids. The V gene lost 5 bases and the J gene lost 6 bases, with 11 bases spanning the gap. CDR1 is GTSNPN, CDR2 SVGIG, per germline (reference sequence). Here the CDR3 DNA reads TGTGCCTGGTCAGAAGGGGGTCAGCCCCAGCATTTT. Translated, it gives CAWSEGGQPQHF.

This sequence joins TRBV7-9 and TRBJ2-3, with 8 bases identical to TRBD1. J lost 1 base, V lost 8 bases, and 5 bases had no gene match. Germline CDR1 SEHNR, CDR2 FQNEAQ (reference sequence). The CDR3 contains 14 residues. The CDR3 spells CASYPTGGTDTQYF. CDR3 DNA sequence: TGTGCCAGCTACCCGACAGGGGGCACAGATACGCAGTATTTT.

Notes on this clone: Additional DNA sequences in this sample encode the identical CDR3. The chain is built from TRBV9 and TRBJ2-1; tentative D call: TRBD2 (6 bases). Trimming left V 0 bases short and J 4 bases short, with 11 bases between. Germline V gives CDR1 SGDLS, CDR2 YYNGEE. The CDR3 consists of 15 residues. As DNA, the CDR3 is TGTGCCAGCAGCGTAGTGGTTAGCGGATACAATGAGCAGTTCTTC. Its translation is CASSVVVSGYNEQFF.

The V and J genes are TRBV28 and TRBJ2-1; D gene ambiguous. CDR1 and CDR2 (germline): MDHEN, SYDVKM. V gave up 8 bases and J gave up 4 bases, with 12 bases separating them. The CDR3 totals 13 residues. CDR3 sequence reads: CASHGSMYNEQFF. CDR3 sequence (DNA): TGTGCCAGCCACGGCTCTATGTACAATGAGCAGTTCTTC. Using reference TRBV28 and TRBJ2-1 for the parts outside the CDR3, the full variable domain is DVKVTQSSRYLVKRTGEKVFLECVQDMDHENMFWYRQDPGLGLRLIYFSYDVKMKEKGDIPEGYSVSREKKERFSLILESASTNQTSMYLCASHGSMYNEQFFGPGTRLTVL.